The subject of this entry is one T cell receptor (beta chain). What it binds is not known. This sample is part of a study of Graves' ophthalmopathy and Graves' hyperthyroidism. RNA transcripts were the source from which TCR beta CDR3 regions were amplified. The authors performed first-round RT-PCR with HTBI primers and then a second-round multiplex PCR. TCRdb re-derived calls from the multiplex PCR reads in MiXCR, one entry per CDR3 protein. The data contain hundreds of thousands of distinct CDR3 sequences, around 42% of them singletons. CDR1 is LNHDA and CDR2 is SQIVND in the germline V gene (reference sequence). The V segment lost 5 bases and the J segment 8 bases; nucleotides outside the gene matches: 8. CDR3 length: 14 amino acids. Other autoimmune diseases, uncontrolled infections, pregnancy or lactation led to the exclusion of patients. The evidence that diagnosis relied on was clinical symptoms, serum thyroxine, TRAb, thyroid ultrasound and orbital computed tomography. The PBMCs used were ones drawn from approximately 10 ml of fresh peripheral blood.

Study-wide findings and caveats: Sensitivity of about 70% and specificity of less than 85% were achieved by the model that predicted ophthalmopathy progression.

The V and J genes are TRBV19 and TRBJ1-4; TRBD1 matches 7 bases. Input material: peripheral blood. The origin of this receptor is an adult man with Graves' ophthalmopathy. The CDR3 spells CASSVSGGSEKLFF. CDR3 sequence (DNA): TGTGCCAGTAGTGTGTCAGGGGGGAGCGAAAAACTGTTTTTT.